The 10 T cell receptor beta chains below come from one sample, sequenced in a study of beta chain features in type 1 diabetes. All of the isolated RNA was reverse transcribed, so expressed TCRB transcripts were sequenced. Sequencing was performed with immunoSEQ multiplex PCR; in TCRdb, only in-frame clones are kept and a portion is missing. The table includes 810,000 or so clones, 15% to 20% detected once. The sample taken for sequencing was naive CD4+ T cells from blood. These receptors came from a young woman in good health.

This chain joins TRBV5-1 and TRBJ2-7; a weak D match, TRBD2 (5 bases). This CDR3 is 15 amino acids long. V shed 0 bases and J shed 7 bases, with 17 bases lying between them. Germline CDR1 and CDR2: SGHRS and YFSETQ. The DNA for the CDR3 is TGCGCCAGCAGCTTGGCCAACTCCGGCCCGGGGGAGCAGTACTTC. Its translation is CASSLANSGPGEQYF. The full variable domain, rest sourced from reference TRBV5-1 and TRBJ2-7, is KAGVTQTPRYLIKTRGQQVTLSCSPISGHRSVSWYQQTPGQGLQFLFEYFSETQRNKGNFPGRFSGRQFSNSRSEMNVSTLELGDSALYLCASSLANSGPGEQYFGPGTRLTVT.

J is TRBJ2-7 and V is TRBV5-1; perhaps TRBD2 as D (6 bases). V lost 4 bases and J lost 2, with 16 bases in between. This CDR3 comprises 15 residues. Germline V gene lookup returns CDR1 SGHRS and CDR2 YFSETQ. CDR3: CASSRNVDYTYEQYF. In DNA, the CDR3 is TGCGCCAGCAGCCGGAACGTGGACTACACCTACGAGCAGTACTTC. The full variable domain, completed using reference TRBV5-1 and TRBJ2-7, is KAGVTQTPRYLIKTRGQQVTLSCSPISGHRSVSWYQQTPGQGLQFLFEYFSETQRNKGNFPGRFSGRQFSNSRSEMNVSTLELGDSALYLCASSRNVDYTYEQYFGPGTRLTVT.

With respect to this clone: Distinct nucleotide sequences in the sample also encode this CDR3. The chain links TRBV7-2 to TRBJ2-2, with 8 nucleotides matching TRBD2. In germline, CDR1 is SGHTA, CDR2 FQGNSA. J was trimmed by 2 bases and V by 6 bases; bases with no gene match: 2. The CDR3 is made up of 14 amino acids. CDR3 in amino acids: CASSSGTNTGELFF. CDR3 coding DNA: TGTGCCAGCAGTAGCGGGACCAACACCGGGGAGCTGTTTTTT.

The chain recombines TRBV6-5 with TRBJ2-5; weak D call: TRBD2 (6 bases). Germline V gene data show CDR1 as MNHEY and CDR2 as SVGAGI. This CDR3 is 15 amino acids long. V was pared by 2 bases and J by 4 bases, with 14 bases between. CDR3 DNA: TGTGCCAGCAGTTACACGCGGGACGGGAGAGAGACCCAGTACTTC. This gives the protein CASSYTRDGRETQYF.

This clone was seen only a few times. This chain links TRBV28 with TRBJ1-5; D is unresolved. Germline V gives CDR1 MDHEN, CDR2 SYDVKM. Trimming shortened V by 6 bases and J by 4 bases, and 16 bases separated the two germline ends. The CDR3 is made up of 15 amino acids. The CDR3 is CASRHGLRANQPQHF. The CDR3 DNA reads as TGTGCCAGCAGGCATGGACTAAGGGCTAATCAGCCCCAGCATTTT.

This clone was counted only a few times. The same CDR3 is also encoded by other DNA sequences in this sample. The chain joins TRBV7-9 to TRBJ2-7; D is uncertain. Trimming stripped 6 bases from V and 2 bases from J, with 5 bases between. The CDR3 contains 11 residues. Germline CDR1 and CDR2: SEHNR and FQNEAQ (reference sequence). The CDR3 nucleotides read TGTGCCAGCAGTTATACCTACGAGCAGTACTTC. Translated, it gives CASSYTYEQYF.

This chain links TRBV7-2 with TRBJ2-1; D gene ambiguous. The V and J ends lost 8 bases and 8 bases respectively, with 13 bases between them. Germline CDR1 reads SGHTA; CDR2 reads FQGNSA. The CDR3 is made up of 12 amino acids. The DNA for the CDR3 is TGTGCCAGCCAGGCGTTTGGGGATGAGCAGTTCTTC. It specifies CASQAFGDEQFF.

This clone was detected only a few times. The rearrangement uses TRBV2 and TRBJ1-3, with D possibly matching TRBD1 (5 bases). V was clipped by 8 bases and J by 3 bases, with 14 bases between them. Per germline, CDR1 SNHLY and CDR2 FYNNEI. The CDR3 consists of 14 residues. Here the CDR3 reads CASSLTGRGNTIYF. The CDR3 region has the DNA TGTGCCAGCTCACTTACGGGACGTGGAAACACCATATATTTT. Full variable domain (remainder filled in from reference TRBV2 and TRBJ1-3): EPEVTQTPSHQVTQMGQEVILRCVPISNHLYFYWYRQILGQKVEFLVSFYNNEISEKSEIFDDQFSVERPDGSNFTLKIRSTKLEDSAMYFCASSLTGRGNTIYFGEGSWLTVV.

This clone was counted between two and nine times. This rearrangement joins TRBV5-4 to TRBJ2-3, with 10 bases fitting TRBD2. Germline CDR1 is SGHNT and CDR2 is YYREEE (reference sequence). V lost 4 bases, J lost 3 bases, and 5 bases stayed unmatched. There are 15 residues in the CDR3. CDR3 nucleotide sequence: TGTGCCAGCAGCCTAGGACTAGCGGCAACAGATACGCAGTATTTT. This sequence encodes CASSLGLAATDTQYF.

This clone was observed a few times. The chain is built from TRBV4-2 and TRBJ2-3; D assignment may be TRBD1 or TRBD2 (5 bases each). The CDR3 spans 15 residues. Germline V CDR1 and CDR2: LGHNA, YNFKEQ. The V and J ends lost 1 base and 7 bases respectively, with 15 bases between them. CDR3 DNA sequence: TGTGCCAGCAGCCAAGCGGGGACCGTCCCCAATACGCAGTATTTT. It yields the protein CASSQAGTVPNTQYF.